A selection of T cell receptor beta chains follows, all from one sample in a study of regulatory T cells in long-lasting Graves disease. TCRdb recomputed calls from the multiplex PCR reads with MiXCR, one row per CDR3 protein. The sample shows over 200,000 distinct CDR3 sequences, approximately 20% of them seen only once. Sequenced material: peripheral blood mononuclear cells (PBMCs), taken at new diagnosis, from a patient treated with antithyroid drugs. The source is a female donor with Graves disease. Both conserved end residues are part of each CDR3. D genes are given only for firm matches.

CASSQVVNTEAFF | 13 | TRBJ1-1 | TRBV14 | NA
CSASGALAGVTDTQYF | 16 | TRBJ2-3 | TRBV20-1 | TRBD2
CAISAQLGTEAFF | 13 | TRBJ1-1 | TRBV10-3 | NA
CASSQRTGVYGYTF | 14 | TRBJ1-2 | TRBV18 | NA
CSATRLVYNEQFF | 13 | TRBJ2-1 | TRBV20-1 | NA
CSVAPDRVGGYTF | 13 | TRBJ1-2 | TRBV29-1 | TRBD1
CASSLRGEGTDTQYF | 15 | TRBJ2-3 | TRBV7-3 | TRBD2
CASSLREASYEQYF | 14 | TRBJ2-7 | TRBV3-1 | TRBD2
CASRTLDRGKLFF | 13 | TRBJ1-4 | TRBV19 | TRBD1
CASSRIFGTALNEQFF | 16 | TRBJ2-1 | TRBV7-9 | NA
CASSQERTGGSTEAFF | 16 | TRBJ1-1 | TRBV4-3 | TRBD1
CASRQPWGGAYNEQFF | 16 | TRBJ2-1 | TRBV6-1 | TRBD2
CASSIGTSSFGGYTF | 15 | TRBJ1-2 | TRBV19 | NA
CASSQSGTGGDGQYF | 15 | TRBJ2-7 | TRBV4-1 | TRBD1
CASSQDPVAGLTDTQYF | 17 | TRBJ2-3 | TRBV3-1 | TRBD2
CASSPLVSEGYTF | 13 | TRBJ1-2 | TRBV7-3 | NA
CASQGAGRNTIYF | 13 | TRBJ1-3 | TRBV6-1 | NA
CASRREGTGITGELFF | 16 | TRBJ2-2 | TRBV7-6 | TRBD1
CASSQQGIWGNQPQHF | 16 | TRBJ1-5 | TRBV6-2/TRBV6-3 | NA
CATSDGYEQYF | 11 | TRBJ2-7 | TRBV24-1 | NA
CASSLGSASGELFF | 14 | TRBJ2-2 | TRBV11-2 | NA
CASKGPGPRTDTQYF | 15 | TRBJ2-3 | TRBV6-1 | NA
CASSGPGQANEKLFF | 15 | TRBJ1-4 | TRBV19 | NA
CASSFRGLDEQYF | 13 | TRBJ2-7 | TRBV7-9 | TRBD1